The source of this TCR beta chain is a study of PD-1 blockade in classical Hodgkin lymphoma (dated by TCRdb to 2018 to 2020). With respect to the entire study: Nivolumab dosing was 3 mg/kg intravenously every 2 weeks, continuing until either disease progression or unacceptable toxicity. The study used CyTOF and TCR beta sequencing to define a peripheral blood immune signature of response to PD-1 blockade in classical Hodgkin lymphoma. What the research found in general, with its limitations: The study covered only a single clinical trial cohort, and the causes of the repertoire differences, possibly disease activity or prior therapy, were still not defined. By C4D1, a significant rise was seen in CD4+ TCR diversity but not in CD8+ TCR diversity (p=0.0027 vs p=0.16), and the rise was most apparent among complete responders (p=0.02). Patients starting nivolumab less than 1 year after ASCT had lower diversity and were excluded from later analyses to avoid confounding by immune reconstitution. Trial patients with a complete response had baseline diversity similar to that of newly diagnosed patients, while partial responders and progressors had significantly lower diversity. Baseline TCR diversity was reported to be lower in newly diagnosed patients than in healthy donors and to be lower still in relapsed/refractory patients.

Genomic DNA was isolated using the Qiagen DNeasy kit from unsorted PBMCs as well as from negatively selected CD4+ and CD8+ fractions. TCR beta CDR3 regions were subjected to amplification by immunoSEQ multiplex PCR with primers that anneal to V and J segments. A synthetic immune receptor repertoire was used to minimize amplification bias, and remaining bias was computationally removed after sequencing. The study's own analysis went as follows. Custom Python scripts were used to quantify repertoire diversity as the Shannon entropy index. The unsorted, CD4+ and CD8+ repertoires were each analyzed separately, with the exception of combined analyses, where CD4+ and CD8+ sequences were merged in silico. Clonal expansion was defined as a frequency increase of at least 2-fold after treatment compared with C1D1, and clones undetected at baseline were assigned a pseudocount of 0.5. Clones with 0 or 1 copy at C1D1 were classified as singleton clones, and clones with 2 or more copies were classified as non-singleton clones. Clones expanded in unsorted samples were labelled as CD4+, CD8+ or unknown by matching protein sequences in sorted samples from the same patient. Wilcoxon tests on paired samples were used to test changes in diversity from C1D1 to C4D1. Here the immuneACCESS table is served through TCRdb, limited to in-frame sequences with V and J called. Missing clones are a known gap in these copies; in checked studies unresolved V genes cover under half, and the rest lacks a known reason. V and J calls and clone size are as listed in that table; D and trimming were resolved from the DNA. This sample lists approximately 18,000 clones; roughly 82% were detected once. Together, the top ten hold roughly a quarter of the sample.

For this clone: Its antigen remains undetermined. Base qualities are not recorded, but no much larger clone differs from it by a single base.

What the time point label conveys for this sample: cycle 2 day 1 (C2D1) of nivolumab. Relapse after autologous stem cell transplantation had occurred in all trial patients, and cohorts A, B and C were distinguished by prior brentuximab vedotin exposure. A total of over 50 patients with relapsed/refractory classical Hodgkin lymphoma made up the trial cohort, and each patient's best overall response was complete response, partial response or progressive disease. In the multi-cohort phase II CheckMate 205 trial, trial patients received single-agent nivolumab. An independent review committee assessed best overall response using the 2007 International Working Group response criteria. Trial PBMCs were collected just before the start of nivolumab (C1D1) and during therapy at cycle 2 day 1 and cycle 4 day 1. After peripheral blood was drawn into 8 mL Vacutainer Cell Preparation Tubes, PBMCs were isolated by centrifugation and then cryopreserved.

Taken from cysteine to phenylalanine, the CDR3 has 17 residues. The kept DNA is CDR3 alone, 51 bases in frame from the first base. A distance of 18 bases separates the germline ends of V and J, which lose 3 bases and 3 bases respectively. The germline V gene gives CDR1 as KGHSH and CDR2 as LQKENI. Sequenced here: peripheral blood mononuclear cells (PBMCs), sampled before the second cycle of nivolumab. The chain couples TRBV18 to TRBJ2-1, with no confident D gene call. The receptor was derived from a human donor with classical Hodgkin lymphoma. The nucleotides read TGTGCCAGCTCACCGACGGACGAAGTCGGCTACTACAATGAGCAGTTCTTC. This codes for CASSPTDEVGYYNEQFF.